The present T cell receptor beta chain was sequenced within a study of blood T cell repertoires in COVID-19. About the study: Italy, Spain and the United States were the sources of the convalescent and acute COVID-19 samples. Sources were T cells, B-cell-depleted T cells, or PBMCs; the material itself was cDNA or gDNA.

Original data processing: Nucleated cell counts were estimated from reference gene primer amplification. The assay was immunoSEQ multiplex PCR, and TCRdb's table has in-frame clones only and misses some. That table supplies the V and J calls and clone size; D and trimming were determined from the DNA. The sample holds about 240,000 clones, approximately 90% seen once. V was clipped by 4 bases and J by 4 bases, with 20 bases between them. The CDR3 length is 16 residues. Germline values: CDR1 MNHNS, CDR2 SASEGT. This sequence originates from a man in his sixties who had recovered from COVID-19. Material: peripheral blood. This chain links TRBV6-1 with TRBJ2-7; D may be TRBD2 (7 bases). CDR3 DNA sequence: TGTGCCAGCAGTGCCCGTTCTGGGGGGGGCAATTACGAGCAGTACTTC. Protein sequence: CASSARSGGGNYEQYF.